The rows below give T cell receptor beta chains drawn from one sample of a study of blood T cell repertoires in COVID-19. Here immunoSEQ multiplex PCR was the method, and the copy in TCRdb shows in-frame clones only, minus some. This repertoire shows a few hundred thousand clones, 86% found once; its top ten account for nearly 2%. Sequencing used peripheral blood. The receptors here all came from a man aged 25-40 years with active or convalescent COVID-19. CDR3s include the opening cysteine and the closing phenylalanine or tryptophan. Fields, in order: J gene, clone size, V gene, D gene, CDR3 DNA, CDR3 protein. D genes are given only for firm matches. Clone size is not always given. Where it is, it says once, few, many or a class for expanded clones.

j_call: TRBJ2-7
clone_size: .
v_call: TRBV27
d_call: TRBD1
cdr3_nt: TGTGCCAGCAGTTTATCTTCAGGGGGCTTTTACGAGCAGTACTTC
cdr3_aa: CASSLSSGGFYEQYF

j_call: TRBJ2-7
clone_size: .
v_call: TRBV27
d_call: TRBD2
cdr3_nt: TGTGCCAGCAGTTTTTCGGGGGGACCGTACGAGCAGTACTTC
cdr3_aa: CASSFSGGPYEQYF

j_call: TRBJ1-2
clone_size: .
v_call: TRBV30
d_call: .
cdr3_nt: TGTGCCTGGAGGGGCCGCGACGGTAACTATGGCTACACCTTC
cdr3_aa: CAWRGRDGNYGYTF

j_call: TRBJ1-2
clone_size: .
v_call: TRBV5-4
d_call: .
cdr3_nt: TGTGCCAGCAGCCACGCTCAGAGAGCGGGAGGCTACACCTTC
cdr3_aa: CASSHAQRAGGYTF

j_call: TRBJ2-3
clone_size: once
v_call: TRBV18
d_call: TRBD2
cdr3_nt: TGTGCCAGCTCACCGCGTAGCGGGGCCGACCCGCAGTATTTT
cdr3_aa: CASSPRSGADPQYF

j_call: TRBJ2-7
clone_size: .
v_call: TRBV4-2
d_call: TRBD2
cdr3_nt: TGTGCCAGCAGGGGGGGGACTAGCGGGGATCACGAGCAGTACTTC
cdr3_aa: CASRGGTSGDHEQYF

j_call: TRBJ2-1
clone_size: .
v_call: TRBV19
d_call: .
cdr3_nt: TGTGCCAGTAGTATGGCGGCTAAATACAATGAGCAGTTCTTC
cdr3_aa: CASSMAAKYNEQFF

j_call: TRBJ1-1
clone_size: .
v_call: TRBV11-2
d_call: .
cdr3_nt: TGTGCCAGCAGCAGTACAGCCAACATGAACACTGAAGCTTTCTTT
cdr3_aa: CASSSTANMNTEAFF

j_call: TRBJ1-2
clone_size: .
v_call: TRBV4-2
d_call: .
cdr3_nt: TGTGCCAGCAGCCAAGACCTGGTCAGAGGCTACACCTTC
cdr3_aa: CASSQDLVRGYTF

j_call: TRBJ1-4
clone_size: .
v_call: TRBV5-1
d_call: .
cdr3_nt: TGCGCCAGCAGCTTGGCCGGGAGGTCCCGGTCAAATGAAAAACTGTTTTTT
cdr3_aa: CASSLAGRSRSNEKLFF

j_call: TRBJ1-3
clone_size: .
v_call: TRBV19
d_call: .
cdr3_nt: TGTGCCAGTAGCACTTCTGGAAACACCATATATTTT
cdr3_aa: CASSTSGNTIYF

j_call: TRBJ1-6
clone_size: .
v_call: TRBV5-8
d_call: .
cdr3_nt: TGTGCCAGCAATGTGGGGGGGAGGAGGACTAATAATTCACCCCTCCACTTT
cdr3_aa: CASNVGGRRTNNSPLHF

j_call: TRBJ2-5
clone_size: .
v_call: TRBV6-2/TRBV6-3
d_call: TRBD2
cdr3_nt: TGTGCCAGCAGTTCACGACTAGCGGGGCGCCAAGAGACCCAGTACTTC
cdr3_aa: CASSSRLAGRQETQYF

j_call: TRBJ2-5
clone_size: .
v_call: TRBV6-1
d_call: TRBD2
cdr3_nt: TGTGCCAGCAGTGAACTAGCGGGGGGGAGAGAGACCCAGTACTTC
cdr3_aa: CASSELAGGRETQYF

j_call: TRBJ1-2
clone_size: once
v_call: TRBV12-5
d_call: .
cdr3_nt: TGTGCTAGTGGTCCCGCGAAGGAGAACTATGGCTACACCTTC
cdr3_aa: CASGPAKENYGYTF

j_call: TRBJ2-3
clone_size: .
v_call: TRBV6-5
d_call: .
cdr3_nt: TGTGCCAGCGGCAAGCGGGCAGATACGCAGTATTTT
cdr3_aa: CASGKRADTQYF

j_call: TRBJ2-7
clone_size: .
v_call: TRBV25-1
d_call: TRBD1
cdr3_nt: TGTGCCAGCAGTGCCGGACAGGGGCTAGCCTACGAGCAGTACTTC
cdr3_aa: CASSAGQGLAYEQYF

j_call: TRBJ2-5
clone_size: .
v_call: TRBV18
d_call: .
cdr3_nt: TGTGCCAGCTCCAGGTACCAAGAGACCCAGTACTTC
cdr3_aa: CASSRYQETQYF

j_call: TRBJ1-2
clone_size: .
v_call: TRBV5-1
d_call: TRBD1
cdr3_nt: TGCGCCAGCAGCTTGGGACAGGGGCTTTTGGATGGCTACACCTTC
cdr3_aa: CASSLGQGLLDGYTF

j_call: TRBJ1-3
clone_size: .
v_call: TRBV9
d_call: .
cdr3_nt: TGTGCCAGCAGCGTCGGAACAGCTGGAAACACCATATATTTT
cdr3_aa: CASSVGTAGNTIYF

j_call: TRBJ1-1
clone_size: .
v_call: TRBV30
d_call: .
cdr3_nt: TGTGCCTGGAGCCGGGGGGTCAACACTGAAGCTTTCTTT
cdr3_aa: CAWSRGVNTEAFF

j_call: TRBJ1-1
clone_size: .
v_call: TRBV5-6
d_call: .
cdr3_nt: TGTGCCAGCAGCTGGGGGGGTCCCCGGGACACTGAAGCTTTCTTT
cdr3_aa: CASSWGGPRDTEAFF

j_call: TRBJ1-5
clone_size: .
v_call: TRBV4-2
d_call: .
cdr3_nt: TGTGCCAGCAGCCAATCTCACGGACTGGGCAATCAGCCCCAGCATTTT
cdr3_aa: CASSQSHGLGNQPQHF

j_call: TRBJ2-7
clone_size: .
v_call: TRBV5-6
d_call: .
cdr3_nt: TGTGCCAGCAGTTCAGGGGGGTACGAGCAGTACTTC
cdr3_aa: CASSSGGYEQYF

j_call: TRBJ1-5
clone_size: .
v_call: TRBV27
d_call: .
cdr3_nt: TGTGCCAGCAGTTTAAGCCGGAATCAGCCCCAGCATTTT
cdr3_aa: CASSLSRNQPQHF

j_call: TRBJ2-3
clone_size: .
v_call: TRBV7-2
d_call: TRBD2
cdr3_nt: TGTGCCAGCAGCTCCGGGGGACTAGCGGGGGGCGATACGCAGTATTTT
cdr3_aa: CASSSGGLAGGDTQYF

j_call: TRBJ1-1
clone_size: .
v_call: TRBV30
d_call: TRBD1
cdr3_nt: TGTGCCTGGAGGTACAGGGGGGACACTGAAGCTTTCTTT
cdr3_aa: CAWRYRGDTEAFF

j_call: TRBJ1-6
clone_size: .
v_call: TRBV19
d_call: TRBD1
cdr3_nt: TGTGCCACTTCGACAGGGGGCTCTTCACCCCTCCACTTT
cdr3_aa: CATSTGGSSPLHF

j_call: TRBJ1-4
clone_size: .
v_call: TRBV7-6
d_call: .
cdr3_nt: TGTGCCAGCAGCTTGAAGGGGACAACTAATGAAAAACTGTTTTTT
cdr3_aa: CASSLKGTTNEKLFF

j_call: TRBJ1-6
clone_size: .
v_call: TRBV27
d_call: .
cdr3_nt: TGTGCCAGCAGTCCCGGGGTGACCTATAATTCACCCCTCCACTTT
cdr3_aa: CASSPGVTYNSPLHF

j_call: TRBJ1-1
clone_size: .
v_call: TRBV11-2
d_call: TRBD1
cdr3_nt: TGTGCCAGCAGCCCCCGACAGGGAAGCTTCACTGAAGCTTTCTTT
cdr3_aa: CASSPRQGSFTEAFF

j_call: TRBJ1-2
clone_size: .
v_call: TRBV7-6
d_call: .
cdr3_nt: TGTGCCAGCAGCGAAGACAGCTACTATGGCTACACCTTC
cdr3_aa: CASSEDSYYGYTF

j_call: TRBJ2-5
clone_size: .
v_call: TRBV5-1
d_call: TRBD2
cdr3_nt: TGCGCCAGCAGCATTACGCCGCCGGGACTAGCGGGATCCCCGGTTCGAGAGACCCAGTACTTC
cdr3_aa: CASSITPPGLAGSPVRETQYF

j_call: TRBJ2-7
clone_size: once
v_call: TRBV11-2
d_call: TRBD2
cdr3_nt: TGTGCCAGCAGCTTCCCTAGCGGGGGCTCCTACGAGCAGTACTTC
cdr3_aa: CASSFPSGGSYEQYF

j_call: TRBJ1-1
clone_size: .
v_call: TRBV5-8
d_call: .
cdr3_nt: TGTGCCAGCATCCTTGGCGGAGTCAAAGGGAGGGGGAGTAGGACTGAAGCTTTCTTT
cdr3_aa: CASILGGVKGRGSRTEAFF

j_call: TRBJ1-1
clone_size: .
v_call: TRBV2
d_call: .
cdr3_nt: TGTGCCAGCAGGTCCGGGGAGAACACTGAAGCTTTCTTT
cdr3_aa: CASRSGENTEAFF

j_call: TRBJ2-1
clone_size: .
v_call: TRBV5-6
d_call: .
cdr3_nt: TGTGCCAGCAGCGCACTCGGGAAGGAGAAGAGCGATGAGCAGTTCTTC
cdr3_aa: CASSALGKEKSDEQFF

j_call: TRBJ2-5
clone_size: .
v_call: TRBV19
d_call: .
cdr3_nt: TGTGCCAGTAGTATCCAGGTTGGGGCGGGGATTCTGGAGACCCAGTACTTC
cdr3_aa: CASSIQVGAGILETQYF

j_call: TRBJ2-3
clone_size: .
v_call: TRBV29-1
d_call: .
cdr3_nt: TGCAGCGAAATCGGGAACACAGATACGCAGTATTTT
cdr3_aa: CSEIGNTDTQYF

j_call: TRBJ2-1
clone_size: .
v_call: TRBV5-5
d_call: .
cdr3_nt: TGTGCCAGCAGCTTGGCCCCGGGACTCCAAAATGAGCAGTTCTTC
cdr3_aa: CASSLAPGLQNEQFF

j_call: TRBJ2-1
clone_size: .
v_call: TRBV2
d_call: TRBD2
cdr3_nt: TGTGCCAGCAGTCGGGGGGGCTACAATGAGCAGTTCTTC
cdr3_aa: CASSRGGYNEQFF

j_call: TRBJ1-2
clone_size: .
v_call: TRBV3-1/TRBV3-2
d_call: TRBD1
cdr3_nt: TGTGCCAGCAGCCAAGATCTAGCTACAGGGGGCGGCGGCTACACCTTC
cdr3_aa: CASSQDLATGGGGYTF